The clone carrying this T cell receptor beta chain was recorded many times. Its antigen is still unknown. These data belong to a study of T cell repertoires in cytomegalovirus infection. Study at large: Epitope selection comprised recently identified HLA-C-restricted CMV epitopes and well-studied HLA-B-restricted CMV epitopes. Matching HLA type and CMV infection were both indicated by public TCR beta signatures.

Germline V gene sequence: CDR1 SGHVS, CDR2 FQNEAQ. This CDR3 has 15 residues. With 6 bases removed from V and 0 bases from J, the gap between germline ends came to 12 bases. TCRdb reprocessed the reads with MiXCR, giving one entry per CDR3 protein. The table records about 340,000 distinct CDR3 sequences, 29% of them present only once. Broader study findings: What dominated the ex vivo response were HLA-C-restricted CMV-specific TCR beta clonotypes. CMV carriers having the relevant HLA were flagged by cumulative public TCR beta family frequency.

This TCR was sampled from a human donor in good health (CMV status not recorded). Some clones in this sample may be carry-over from other donors' samples. Specimen: cultured PBMCs, collected from culture after CMV antigen stimulation. The genes are TRBV7-8 and TRBJ2-4; no firm D call. CDR3 region: CASSPSSQAKNIQYF. The DNA of the CDR3 is TGTGCCAGCAGTCCGTCTAGTCAAGCCAAAAACATTCAGTACTTC. The variable domain in full, with the rest retrieved from reference TRBV7-8 and TRBJ2-4, is GAGVSQSPRYKVAKRGQDVALRCDPISGHVSLFWYQQALGQGPEFLTYFQNEAQLDKSGLPSDRFFAERPEGSVSTLKIQRTQQEDSAVYLCASSPSSQAKNIQYFGAGTRLSVL.